These 20 T cell receptor beta chains were all obtained from the same sample, sequenced in a study of tumor-infiltrating lymphocytes in primary liver carcinoma. Total RNA (approximately 450 ng) served as template for TCR beta cDNA synthesis primed by a constant-region primer. Each TCR beta library was derived from three nested multiplex PCR rounds that employed slightly modified ARM-PCR. TRBV1-TRBV30 forward and Cbeta reverse primers drove the first two approximately 10-cycle rounds. TCRdb re-called the multiplex PCR reads with MiXCR, one entry per CDR3 protein. The profile shows 95,000 to 150,000 distinct CDR3 sequences, 50% to 65% of them singletons. DNA and RNA were both co-extracted from about 19-30 mg of bulk tissue that had not been sorted. Sequencing used liver tumor tissue from sampling region 1. As to subset: tumor region T1, superior pole. The source of these receptors is a woman aged 60-70 years with primary liver carcinoma and hepatitis B virus infection.

Concerning this clonotype itself: Relative to the germline gene, one junction end is altered; a read error may explain this. The rearrangement links TRBV6-6 to TRBJ1-5; no firm D call. The CDR3 length is 13 residues. Germline CDR1 MNHNY, CDR2 SVGAGI (reference sequence). The CDR3: CVSSLNSNQPHHF. CDR3 nucleotides: TGTGTCAGCAGTTTAAATAGCAATCAGCCCCACCATTTT.

With regard to this clonotype: A read error may be the cause here, since a much bigger clone is one base away. The chain links TRBV4-2 to TRBJ2-7; 13 nucleotides line up with TRBD2. CDR1 and CDR2 (germline): LGHNA, YNFKEQ. This CDR3 has 16 residues. The CDR3 DNA sequence: TGTGCCGGCAGCCAGGGGACTAGCGGGGACTCCTACGAGCAGTACTTC. Its translation is CAGSQGTSGDSYEQYF.

About this clonotype: A read error is possible here, since a much larger clone lies one base away. The CDR3 region is CAISAGRAGIEQFF. The CDR3 DNA reads as TGTGCCATCAGTGCCGGGAGGGCTGGCATTGAGCAGTTCTTC. The V call is TRBV10-3, the J call TRBJ2-1; 8 nucleotides line up with TRBD2. CDR1 ENHRY and CDR2 SYGVKD come from the germline V gene. The junction had 8 bases not matched to a gene; V was cut back by 4 bases and J by 9 bases. CDR3 length equals 14 residues.

The chain has TRBV28 and TRBJ2-2, with D possibly TRBD1 on 5 matching bases. V lost 7 bases, J lost 1 base, and 16 bases lay in between. This CDR3 has 16 amino acids. CDR1 is MDHEN and CDR2 is SYDVKM in the germline V gene. CDR3 amino acids: CASTSRRDKNTGELFF. The DNA of the CDR3 is TGTGCCAGCACTTCCCGCAGGGATAAGAACACCGGGGAGCTGTTTTTT.

Of note for this clonotype: Lacking the conserved final phenylalanine or tryptophan, this CDR3 likely reflects a read error. The chain employs TRBV29-1 and TRBJ2-1; 10 nucleotides agree with TRBD2. J was trimmed by 7 bases and V by 6 bases; bases with no gene match: 9. The CDR3 spans 14 residues. Germline CDR1 is SQVTM and CDR2 is ANQGSEA. The CDR3: CSVVGTSARNEQFL. For the CDR3, the DNA is TGCAGCGTCGTCGGGACTAGCGCGAGGAATGAGCAGTTCCTC.

In the case of this clonotype: The germline gene is not matched at one end of the junction; a read error may be the cause. The chain has TRBV11-2 and TRBJ2-7; D may correspond to TRBD1 or TRBD2 (5 bases each). This CDR3 contains 13 residues. Germline loops: CDR1 SGHAT, CDR2 FQNNGV. The CDR3 region is CAISFGRGYDQYF. In DNA, the CDR3 is TGTGCCATCAGCTTCGGTCGGGGCTACGACCAGTACTTC.

The sample holds a few counts of this clonotype. This chain links TRBV19 with TRBJ2-1; unclear D gene. V was cut by 0 bases and J by 12 bases, with 15 bases left in between. CDR3 size: 14 residues. Per the germline V gene, CDR1 is LNHDA and CDR2 is SQIVND (reference sequence). This chain's CDR3 is CASSIEGSDSGQFF. CDR3 nucleotide sequence: TGTGCCAGTAGTATAGAGGGATCTGACTCTGGGCAGTTCTTC.

This clonotype was observed a few times. The chain combines TRBV28 with TRBJ2-2; D call uncertain. V was cut by 7 bases and J by 1 base, with 4 bases left in between. The germline V gene has CDR1 MDHEN and CDR2 SYDVKM. The CDR3 sequence is 12 residues long. The CDR3 DNA reads TGTGCCAGCATCCAGAACACCGGGGAGCTGTTTTTT. Its translation: CASIQNTGELFF.

This clonotype was seen only once. One junction end disagrees with the germline gene, perhaps due to a read error. The J gene is TRBJ2-6, the V gene TRBV11-2; D is tentatively TRBD1 or TRBD2 (6 bases each). The CDR3 totals 15 residues. Germline assignment: CDR1 SGHAT and CDR2 FQNNGV. This CDR3 is CASSLGGTGANVLTF. In DNA, the CDR3 is TGTGCCAGCAGCTTAGGGGGCACGGGGGCCAACGTACTGACTTTC.

The chain links TRBV6-1 to TRBJ2-1, with a weak D call TRBD1 (8 bases). V was pared by 10 bases and J by 2 bases, with 24 bases between. Germline V gene lookup returns CDR1 MNHNS and CDR2 SASEGT. The CDR3 totals 17 residues. The CDR3 is CAIRGQVPSGPYNEQFF. The CDR3 DNA is TGTGCCATCAGGGGACAGGTCCCTAGCGGACCCTACAATGAGCAGTTCTTC.

The V gene is TRBV5-1, the J gene TRBJ2-1; TRBD2 matches 15 bases. The CDR3 contains 14 residues. Unmatched junction bases numbered 1, after V lost 3 bases and J lost 9 bases. CDR1 is SGHRS and CDR2 is YFSETQ in the germline V gene. In nucleotides, the CDR3 is TGCGCCAGCAGCTGGGGACTAGCGGGAGGTGAGCAGTTCTTC. Protein sequence: CASSWGLAGGEQFF.

The genes are TRBV13 and TRBJ1-2; 8 bases are shared with TRBD1. From germline, CDR1 is PRHDT and CDR2 FYEKMQ (reference sequence). Trimming took 5 bases from V and 7 from J; bases not matched to a gene: 9. This CDR3 has 14 amino acids. CDR3 coding DNA: TGTGCCAGCAGCGGCCAGGGGGCGAGGCGTGGCTACACCTTC. Translation: CASSGQGARRGYTF.

For this clonotype: Given a much more abundant clone one base away, this may be a read error. For the CDR3, the DNA is TGTGCCAGCAGTTGGAGGCAGGCGGGTCAGCCCCAGTATTTT. Translating gives CASSWRQAGQPQYF. The rearrangement joins TRBV12-3 or TRBV12-4 to TRBJ1-5; a weak D match, TRBD2 (5 bases). With the DNA end fitting TRBJ2-3 better, the J assignment may be wrong. This CDR3 has 14 amino acids.

About this clonotype: One end of the junction is discordant with germline, which a read error may explain. The rearrangement joins TRBV6-2 or TRBV6-3 to TRBJ2-2, with TRBD1 matching over 7 bases. Germline V lookup: CDR1 MNHEY, CDR2 SVGEGT. The CDR3 has 15 residues. The CDR3 nucleotides are TGTGCCAGCGGTTACGACAGGGTAGACACCGGGGAGCTGCTTTTT. This sequence encodes CASGYDRVDTGELLF.

This clonotype was detected only a few times. An end of the junction does not agree with germline; a read error may underlie this. This rearrangement joins TRBV5-6 to TRBJ1-5; TRBD1 agrees at 7 bases. The CDR3 runs to 18 residues. The germline V gene has CDR1 SGHDT and CDR2 YYEEEE. The CDR3 DNA reads TGTGCCAGCAGCTTGTTCTTGGCCCAGGACAGGAGCAATCAGTCCCAGCATTTT. Protein: CASSLFLAQDRSNQSQHF.

This clonotype appeared many times. The chain is built from TRBV11-2 and TRBJ2-1; TRBD2 matches 10 bases. V lost 0 bases, J lost 9 bases, and 5 bases stayed unmatched. The CDR3 length is 15 residues. Germline lookup yields CDR1 SGHAT and CDR2 FQNNGV. The DNA of the CDR3 is TGTGCCAGCAGCTTAGAACTAGCGGGGAGTAGTGAGCAGTTCTTC. This sequence encodes CASSLELAGSSEQFF.

Details on this clonotype: The conserved closing phenylalanine or tryptophan is absent in this CDR3, likely reflecting a read error. This chain links TRBV28 with TRBJ1-2; D not resolved. The CDR3 contains 17 residues. V lost 6 bases, J lost 7 bases, and 27 bases lay in between. Germline V gene lookup returns CDR1 MDHEN and CDR2 SYDVKM. The CDR3 region is CASRRQQSPYLGSGYTI. The CDR3 bases are TGTGCCAGCAGGCGCCAACAAAGCCCCTACTTAGGTTCTGGCTACACCATC.

Note on this clonotype: A much larger clonotype is one base distant, so this may be a read error. The V and J genes are TRBV4-1 and TRBJ1-2; D perhaps matches TRBD1 (5 bases). Trimming pared 6 bases from V and 0 bases from J, leaving 8 bases between. The germline CDR1 and CDR2 sequences are MGHRA and YSYEKL. The CDR3 consists of 13 residues. The DNA for the CDR3 is TGCGCCAGCAGTAAGACAGCTAACTATGGCTACACCTTC. Translation gives CASSKTANYGYTF.

As regards this clonotype: The CDR3 does not close with the conserved phenylalanine or tryptophan, likely indicating a read error. It is unclear where the CDR3 begins or ends on the DNA, so no DNA is shown, and the CDR3 is as TCRdb lists it. V and J are TRBV11-2 and TRBJ2-3; the listed D gene, TRBD1, was not tested against the DNA. The CDR3 extends over 15 residues, inclusive of both ends. The V gene's germline CDR1 is SGHAT and CDR2 FQNNGV. The CDR3 reads CASSLAMGATDTHYL.

Regarding this clonotype: An end of the junction differs from the germline gene, which may be a read error. The chain recombines TRBV11-2 with TRBJ2-7; TRBD1 matches 10 bases. From germline, CDR1 is SGHAT and CDR2 FQNNGV. The CDR3 runs to 15 residues. Here the CDR3 reads CVSNPGQGDYGEQYF. The CDR3 bases are TGTGTCAGCAACCCCGGACAGGGGGATTATGGCGAGCAGTACTTC.